This T cell receptor beta chain was profiled in a study of blood T cell repertoires in COVID-19. Overall study: T cells, B-cell-depleted T cells, or PBMCs supplied cDNA or gDNA.

V was clipped by 10 bases and J by 3 bases, with 12 bases between them. Germline loops: CDR1 MDHEN, CDR2 SYDVKM. The CDR3 spans 12 residues. The repertoire was sequenced with immunoSEQ multiplex PCR; TCRdb's copy has only in-frame clones and lacks some. The data show approximately 190,000 clones, roughly four fifths seen once. The sequence derives from a woman aged 40 to 50 with acute or convalescent COVID-19. The V call is TRBV28, the J call TRBJ1-1, with a possible D match to TRBD1 (6 bases). The sequenced sample consisted of peripheral blood. CDR3 loop: CAIGGGYTEAFF. The CDR3 DNA is TGTGCCATAGGGGGGGGCTACACTGAAGCTTTCTTT.